This T cell receptor (beta chain) came from a study of blood T cell repertoires in COVID-19. The wider study: COVID-19 samples, acute and convalescent, were from the United States, Italy and Spain. The analysed material was cDNA or gDNA that came from T cells, B-cell-depleted T cells, or PBMCs.

Enrolment of Seattle patients took place during active infection, and they were followed longitudinally. From germline, CDR1 is MNHEY and CDR2 SVGEGT. The CDR3 has 14 amino acids. V lost 5 bases, J lost 0 bases, and 2 bases stayed unmatched. Profiling relied on immunoSEQ multiplex PCR, and the TCRdb table lists in-frame clones only, not all of them. The sample carries some 240,000 clones, approximately 90% recorded once. The TCR sequence derives from a man aged 60 to 75 with COVID-19, enrolled during active disease. Source material: peripheral blood. The J gene is TRBJ1-2, the V gene TRBV6-2 or TRBV6-3; 8 nucleotides align to TRBD1. The CDR3 DNA is TGTGCCAGCAGTCCAGGGGGCGCTAACTATGGCTACACCTTC. This codes for CASSPGGANYGYTF.